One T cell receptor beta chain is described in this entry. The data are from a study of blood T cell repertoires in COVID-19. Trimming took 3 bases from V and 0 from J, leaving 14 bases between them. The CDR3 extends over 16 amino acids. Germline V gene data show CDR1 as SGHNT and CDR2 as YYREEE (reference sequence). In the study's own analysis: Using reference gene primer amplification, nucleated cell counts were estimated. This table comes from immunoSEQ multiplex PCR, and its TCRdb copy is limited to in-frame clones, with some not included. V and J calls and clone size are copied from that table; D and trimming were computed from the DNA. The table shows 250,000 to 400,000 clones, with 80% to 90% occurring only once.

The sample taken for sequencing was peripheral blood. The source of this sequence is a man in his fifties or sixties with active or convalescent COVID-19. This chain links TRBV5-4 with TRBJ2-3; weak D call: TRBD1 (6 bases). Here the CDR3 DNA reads TGTGCCAGCAGCTCTGGGACATTATCTAGCACAGATACGCAGTATTTT. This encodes CASSSGTLSSTDTQYF.